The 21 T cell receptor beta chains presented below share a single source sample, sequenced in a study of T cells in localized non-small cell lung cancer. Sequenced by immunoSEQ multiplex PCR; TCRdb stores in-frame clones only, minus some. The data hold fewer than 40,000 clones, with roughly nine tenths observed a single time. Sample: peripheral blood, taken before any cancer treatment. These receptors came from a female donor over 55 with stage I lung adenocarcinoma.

This CDR3 reads CASSPPGTSNQPQHF. CDR3 nucleotide sequence: TGTGCCAGCTCACCACCGGGGACTAGCAATCAGCCCCAGCATTTT. The chain recombines TRBV18 with TRBJ1-5, with D tentatively TRBD1 (5 bases). Trimming pared 0 bases from V and 0 bases from J, leaving 6 bases between. Germline V CDR1 and CDR2: KGHSH, LQKENI. The CDR3 has 15 residues.

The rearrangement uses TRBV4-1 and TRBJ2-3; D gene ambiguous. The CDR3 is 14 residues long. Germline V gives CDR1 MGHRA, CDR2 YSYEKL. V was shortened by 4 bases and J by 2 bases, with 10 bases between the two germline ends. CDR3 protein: CASSPSLTTDTQYF. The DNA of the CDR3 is TGCGCCAGCAGCCCATCTCTGACCACAGATACGCAGTATTTT.

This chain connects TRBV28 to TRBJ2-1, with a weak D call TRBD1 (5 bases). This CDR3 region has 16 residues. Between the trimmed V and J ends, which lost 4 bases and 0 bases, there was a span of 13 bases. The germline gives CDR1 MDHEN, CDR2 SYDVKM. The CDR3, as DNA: TGTGCCAGCAGTTACGAGCAGGGATACTCCTACAATGAGCAGTTCTTC. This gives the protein CASSYEQGYSYNEQFF.

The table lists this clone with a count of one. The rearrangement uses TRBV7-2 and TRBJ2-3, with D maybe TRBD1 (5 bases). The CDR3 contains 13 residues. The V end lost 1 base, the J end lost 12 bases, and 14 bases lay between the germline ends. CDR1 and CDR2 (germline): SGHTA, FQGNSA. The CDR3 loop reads CASSLEGGAFQYF. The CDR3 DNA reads TGTGCCAGCAGCTTAGAGGGTGGGGCGTTCCAGTATTTT.

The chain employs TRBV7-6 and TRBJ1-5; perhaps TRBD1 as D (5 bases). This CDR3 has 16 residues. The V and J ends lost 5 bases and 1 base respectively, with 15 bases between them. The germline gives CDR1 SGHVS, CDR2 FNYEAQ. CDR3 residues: CASSQVPGGSNQPQHF. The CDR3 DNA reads TGTGCCAGCAGCCAAGTCCCCGGGGGAAGCAATCAGCCCCAGCATTTT.

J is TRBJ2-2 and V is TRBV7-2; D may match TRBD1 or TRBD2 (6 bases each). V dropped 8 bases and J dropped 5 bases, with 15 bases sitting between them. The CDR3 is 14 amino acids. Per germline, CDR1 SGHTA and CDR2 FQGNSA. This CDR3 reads CASRWQGRTGELFF. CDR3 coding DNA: TGTGCCAGCCGCTGGCAGGGGAGGACCGGGGAGCTGTTTTTT.

The CDR3 reads CASSAPQETQYF. CDR3 nucleotide sequence: TGTGCCAGTAGTGCCCCCCAAGAGACCCAGTACTTC. The V call is TRBV19, the J call TRBJ2-5, with unresolved D. Trimming took 5 bases from V and 1 from J, leaving 5 bases between them. The CDR3 runs to 12 residues. The germline gives CDR1 LNHDA, CDR2 SQIVND (reference sequence).

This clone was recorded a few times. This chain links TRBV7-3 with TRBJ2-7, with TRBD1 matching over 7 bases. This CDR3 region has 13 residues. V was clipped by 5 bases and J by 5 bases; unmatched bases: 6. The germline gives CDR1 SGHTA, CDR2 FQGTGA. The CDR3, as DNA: TGTGCCAGCAGCCAAGTTACAGGGGACGAGCAGTACTTC. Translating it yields CASSQVTGDEQYF.

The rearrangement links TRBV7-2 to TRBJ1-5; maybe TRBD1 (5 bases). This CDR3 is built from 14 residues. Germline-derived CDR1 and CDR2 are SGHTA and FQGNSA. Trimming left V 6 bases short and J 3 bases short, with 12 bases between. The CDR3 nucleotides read TGTGCCAGCAGTCCTCGACAGTCCAATCAGCCCCAGCATTTT. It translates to CASSPRQSNQPQHF.

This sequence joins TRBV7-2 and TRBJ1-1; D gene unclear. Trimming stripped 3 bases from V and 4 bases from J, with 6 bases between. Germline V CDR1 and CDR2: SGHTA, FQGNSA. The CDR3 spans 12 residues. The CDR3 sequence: CASSFHPTEAFF. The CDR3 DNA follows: TGTGCCAGCAGCTTTCACCCCACTGAAGCTTTCTTT.

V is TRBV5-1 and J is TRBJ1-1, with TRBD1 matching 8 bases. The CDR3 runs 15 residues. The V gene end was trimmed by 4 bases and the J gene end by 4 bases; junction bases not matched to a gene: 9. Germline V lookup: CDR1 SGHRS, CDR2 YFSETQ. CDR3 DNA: TGCGCCAGCAGCCCCGGACAGGGTGTTGGCACTGAAGCTTTCTTT. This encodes CASSPGQGVGTEAFF. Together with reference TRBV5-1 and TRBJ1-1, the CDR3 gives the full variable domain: KAGVTQTPRYLIKTRGQQVTLSCSPISGHRSVSWYQQTPGQGLQFLFEYFSETQRNKGNFPGRFSGRQFSNSRSEMNVSTLELGDSALYLCASSPGQGVGTEAFFGQGTRLTVV.

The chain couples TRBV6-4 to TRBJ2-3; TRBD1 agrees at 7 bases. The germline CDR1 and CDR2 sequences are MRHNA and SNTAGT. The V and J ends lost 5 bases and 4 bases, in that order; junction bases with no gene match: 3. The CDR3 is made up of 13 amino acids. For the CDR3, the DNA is TGTGCCAGCAGTCGACAGGGCGCAGATACGCAGTATTTT. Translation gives CASSRQGADTQYF.

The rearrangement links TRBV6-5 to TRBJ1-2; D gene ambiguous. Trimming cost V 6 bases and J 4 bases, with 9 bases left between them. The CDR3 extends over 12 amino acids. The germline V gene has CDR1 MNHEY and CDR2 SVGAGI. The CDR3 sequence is CASSPGSYGYTF. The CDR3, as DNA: TGTGCCAGCAGCCCTGGAAGCTATGGCTACACCTTC.

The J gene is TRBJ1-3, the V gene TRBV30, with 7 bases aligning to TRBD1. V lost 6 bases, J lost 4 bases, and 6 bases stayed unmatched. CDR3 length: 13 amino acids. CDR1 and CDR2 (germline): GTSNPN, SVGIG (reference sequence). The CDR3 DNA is TGTGCCTGTTCACAGGGGACAGGAAACACCATATATTTT. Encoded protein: CACSQGTGNTIYF.

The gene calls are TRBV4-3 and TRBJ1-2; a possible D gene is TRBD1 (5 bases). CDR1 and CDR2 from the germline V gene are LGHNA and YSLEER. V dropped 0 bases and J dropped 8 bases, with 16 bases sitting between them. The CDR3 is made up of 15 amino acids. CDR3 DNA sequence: TGCGCCAGCAGCCAAGATATTGACGGGGCAGGGGGCTACACCTTC. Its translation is CASSQDIDGAGGYTF.

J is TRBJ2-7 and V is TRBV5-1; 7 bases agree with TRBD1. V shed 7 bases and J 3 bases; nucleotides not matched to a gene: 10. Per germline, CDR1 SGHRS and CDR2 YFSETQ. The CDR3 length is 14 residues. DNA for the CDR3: TGCGCCAGCTACGCCCCGGACAGGATCTACGAGCAGTACTTC. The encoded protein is CASYAPDRIYEQYF.

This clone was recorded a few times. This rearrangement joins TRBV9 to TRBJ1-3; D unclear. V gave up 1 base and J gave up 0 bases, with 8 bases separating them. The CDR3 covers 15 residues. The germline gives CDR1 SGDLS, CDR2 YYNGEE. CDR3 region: CASSVTPVSGNTIYF. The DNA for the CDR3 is TGTGCCAGCAGCGTAACACCGGTCTCTGGAAACACCATATATTTT. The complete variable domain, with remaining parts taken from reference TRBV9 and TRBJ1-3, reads DSGVTQTPKHLITATGQRVTLRCSPRSGDLSVYWYQQSLDQGLQFLIQYYNGEERAKGNILERFSAQQFPDLHSELNLSSLELGDSALYFCASSVTPVSGNTIYFGEGSWLTVV.

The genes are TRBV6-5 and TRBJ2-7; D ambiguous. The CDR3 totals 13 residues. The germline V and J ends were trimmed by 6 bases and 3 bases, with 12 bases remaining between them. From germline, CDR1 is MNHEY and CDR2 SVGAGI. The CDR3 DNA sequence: TGTGCCAGCAGAACTACGCTGGGCTACGAGCAGTACTTC. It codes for CASRTTLGYEQYF.

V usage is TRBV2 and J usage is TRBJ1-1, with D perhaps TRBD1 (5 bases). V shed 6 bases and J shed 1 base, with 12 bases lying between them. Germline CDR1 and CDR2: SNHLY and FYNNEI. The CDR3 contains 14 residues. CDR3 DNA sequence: TGTGCCAGCAGGCACAGGTCGGGGAACACTGAAGCTTTCTTT. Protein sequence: CASRHRSGNTEAFF.

CDR3: CASSLGLAGLYEQYF. CDR3 nucleotides: TGTGCCAGCAGCTTAGGACTAGCGGGTTTATACGAGCAGTACTTC. The chain has TRBV7-3 and TRBJ2-7; 11 nucleotides line up with TRBD2. CDR3 length: 15 residues. Germline-derived CDR1 and CDR2 are SGHTA and FQGTGA. Losses at the gene ends were 2 bases for V and 4 bases for J; bases not matched to a gene: 4.

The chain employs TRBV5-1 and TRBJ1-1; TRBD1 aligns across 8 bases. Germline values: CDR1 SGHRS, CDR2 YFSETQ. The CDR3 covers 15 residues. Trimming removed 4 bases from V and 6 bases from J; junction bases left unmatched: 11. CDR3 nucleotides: TGCGCCAGCAGCACTCGACAGGGGACGGGGGCTGAAGCTTTCTTT. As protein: CASSTRQGTGAEAFF.